This is a list of T cell receptor beta chains from one sample in a study of identical twins. MiXCR was run by TCRdb on the 5' RACE reads, yielding one entry per CDR3 protein. The sample contains 1.5 million to 2 million distinct CDR3 sequences, about 32% of which appear only once. Sequencing was done on a sample of cord blood. The receptors come from a newborn girl in good health. CDR3s leave out the opening cysteine and the closing phenylalanine or tryptophan. The order of the fields is J gene, V gene, CDR3 length, CDR3 protein.

J: TRBJ2-7; V: TRBV18; length: 13; CDR3: ASSPPTGRSYEQY
J: TRBJ1-2; V: TRBV24-1; length: 15; CDR3: ATSDRGQGYGGYGYT
J: TRBJ2-2; V: TRBV28; length: 14; CDR3: ASTVIPGQGTGELF
J: TRBJ1-2; V: TRBV10-3; length: 13; CDR3: AISGPGQRSYGYT
J: TRBJ1-2; V: TRBV2; length: 13; CDR3: ASSEAEQVYGGYT
J: TRBJ2-7; V: TRBV27; length: 14; CDR3: ASTPIMQGCSYEQY
J: TRBJ2-3; V: TRBV7-2; length: 13; CDR3: ASSFRGDRTDTQY
J: TRBJ2-1; V: TRBV10-3; length: 13; CDR3: AISDLLAGLNEQF
J: TRBJ2-3; V: TRBV5-1; length: 13; CDR3: ASSLDSGVADTQY
J: TRBJ1-1; V: TRBV6-1; length: 12; CDR3: ASSDPRGYTEAF
J: TRBJ2-3; V: TRBV20-1; length: 15; CDR3: SAIRLGSGRSTDTQY
J: TRBJ2-5; V: TRBV28; length: 14; CDR3: VSSPSLAGGGETQY
J: TRBJ1-1; V: TRBV20-1; length: 10; CDR3: SARPDNTEAF
J: TRBJ2-5; V: TRBV29-1; length: 10; CDR3: SASSIQETQY
J: TRBJ1-2; V: TRBV20-1; length: 14; CDR3: SAREWGGESGYGYT
J: TRBJ2-6; V: TRBV6-5; length: 13; CDR3: ASSWDKSGANVLT
J: TRBJ2-5; V: TRBV9; length: 13; CDR3: ASSPRGRGQETQY
J: TRBJ1-4; V: TRBV5-1; length: 12; CDR3: ASSLRNLNEKLF
J: TRBJ1-2; V: TRBV20-1; length: 10; CDR3: SSKTSNYGYT
J: TRBJ2-1; V: TRBV10-3; length: 12; CDR3: AISGGQGVETQF
J: TRBJ1-1; V: TRBV5-5; length: 17; CDR3: ASSLFPVTGGIVNTEAF
J: TRBJ2-3; V: TRBV28; length: 14; CDR3: ASSLLGTGDVDTQY
J: TRBJ2-1; V: TRBV3-1; length: 14; CDR3: ASSQDFVAAPDEQF
J: NA; V: TRBV20-1; length: 12; CDR3: SAQVADSYNEQY
J: TRBJ2-3; V: TRBV2; length: 16; CDR3: ASSEAEAGQGATDTQY
J: TRBJ2-3; V: TRBV27; length: 14; CDR3: ASSLPGTGSTDTQY
J: TRBJ2-1; V: TRBV29-1; length: 8; CDR3: SVAGVEQF
J: TRBJ1-6; V: TRBV4-1; length: 13; CDR3: ASSQDRPDRARLH
J: NA; V: TRBV3-1; length: 14; CDR3: ASSSNRGTRPHEQY
J: TRBJ2-1; V: TRBV5-1; length: 11; CDR3: AGNLWGYNEQF
J: TRBJ2-3; V: TRBV25-1; length: 18; CDR3: ASSEFGLAGGLTITDTQY